The following is a T cell receptor (beta chain) sequence with its context. This clonotype was observed a handful of times. Its antigen is currently not known. No quality values exist for individual bases; no much larger clone is one base distant. This specimen belongs to a study of T-cell memory formation after mild COVID-19 (dated by TCRdb to the early 2020s). Concerning the study at large: TCR sequence clusters from the two donors were found to be largely donor specific. Longitudinal TCRalpha and TCRbeta repertoire sequencing tracked T-cell clones expanding and contracting after mild COVID-19 in two donors. Two young, previously healthy adult volunteers, one female and one male, were included in the cohort.

General conclusions and limits of the study: The detection of some responding clones in pre-infection memory suggests that pre-existing cross-reactive memory T cells joined the SARS-CoV-2 response. Clones contracting from day 15 to 85 had balanced CD4/CD8 phenotypes, while a second wave expanding from day 15 to 37 was biased towards CD4+. Contracting CD4+ clones turned up mainly in the CM and EM memory subsets, whereas EMRA was where CD8+ clones were enriched. Whether the second-wave clones peaking on day 37 were SARS-CoV-2 specific was not confirmed. Only two mild cases were covered by the study, and larger cohorts that include severe cases with pre-infection samples were considered necessary.

CDR1 is given as LNHDA and CDR2 as SQIVND, both from the germline V gene (reference sequence). CDR3 length: 14 amino acids, cysteine to phenylalanine. The sequence is cut down to CDR3 DNA, 42 bases in frame from base 1. The trim is 3 bases for V and 3 bases for J, with a gap of 12 bases between the germline ends. Sequencer: Illumina NovaSeq 6000. cDNA libraries for TCRalpha and TCRbeta were prepared by 5'RACE using constant-segment primers, with sample barcodes and unique molecular identifiers added. RNA was extracted from every sample with Trizol reagent. Amplification of the libraries took two PCR steps, and the second step added a second sample barcode plus Illumina TruSeq adapters. Sequencing of libraries was performed on an Illumina NovaSeq with 2 x 150 bp paired-end reads. In the authors' own workflow: With migec v1.2.7, reads were demultiplexed and then collapsed into UMI-guided consensus sequences. Using mixcr v2.1.11, UMI consensuses were aligned to TRA and TRB V and J templates and then assembled into clonotypes. Expanded or contracted clonotypes were those called significant by both edgeR and NoisET, with noise models trained on biological replicates. edgeR calls used a false discovery rate-adjusted p below 0.01 and a log2 fold-change threshold of 1. As an exploratory analysis of dynamics, max-normalized trajectories of the 1000 most abundant clonotypes were examined with PCA combined with hierarchical clustering. The CD4 or CD8 phenotype of responding clones was assigned using the separately sequenced CD4+ and CD8+ repertoires. Through fastp at Q25 and MiXCR, TCRdb rebuilt clones from the public reads, retaining in-frame beta chains. Duplicate CDR3 protein sequences are folded into a single record with the most common DNA and genes. Clone size and V and J calls follow TCRdb, not the original study. The sample includes hundreds of thousands of distinct CDR3 sequences, with around 18% observed a single time. The ten biggest clones cover 7.5% to 9.5% of the sample.

PBMCs were isolated by Ficoll-Paque density gradient centrifugation. Source material: PBMCs or a T cell subset sorted from them (not recorded which). The V and J segments used are TRBV19 and TRBJ2-7; the D segment could be TRBD1, given 5 matching bases. The receptor comes from an adult woman who had mild COVID-19 (a few samples of this study predate the infection). The sample titles of this study are shuffled in the database, so cell type and time point are left out; the donor was told from shared clones. CDR3 region: CASSILGQSYEQYF. The DNA sequence is given as TGTGCCAGTAGTATTTTGGGGCAGAGCTACGAGCAGTACTTC.